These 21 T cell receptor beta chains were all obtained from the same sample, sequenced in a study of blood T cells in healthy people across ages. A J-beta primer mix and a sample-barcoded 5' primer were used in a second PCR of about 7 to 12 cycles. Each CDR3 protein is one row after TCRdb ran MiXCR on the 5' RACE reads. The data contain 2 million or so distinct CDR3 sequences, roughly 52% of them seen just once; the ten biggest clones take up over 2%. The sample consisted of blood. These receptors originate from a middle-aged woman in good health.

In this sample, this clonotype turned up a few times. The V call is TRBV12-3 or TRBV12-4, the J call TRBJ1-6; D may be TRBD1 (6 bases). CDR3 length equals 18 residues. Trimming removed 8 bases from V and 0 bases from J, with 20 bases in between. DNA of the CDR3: TGTGCCAGCGGTCGTGACGCAGGGGACTTCTCCTATAATTCACCCCTCCACTTT. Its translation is CASGRDAGDFSYNSPLHF.

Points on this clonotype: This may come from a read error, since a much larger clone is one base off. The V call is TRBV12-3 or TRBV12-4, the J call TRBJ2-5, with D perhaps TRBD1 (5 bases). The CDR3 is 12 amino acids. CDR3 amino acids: CASSWTQETKYF. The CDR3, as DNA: TGTGCCAGCAGTTGGACACAAGAGACCAAGTACTTC.

The CDR3 here is CSVGKQKKNNEQFF. The CDR3 DNA is TGCAGCGTTGGGAAACAGAAAAAAAACAATGAGCAGTTCTTC. The rearrangement links TRBV29-1 to TRBJ2-1; D gene unclear. The CDR3 spans 14 residues. Germline V gene sequence: CDR1 SQVTM, CDR2 ANQGSEA. The ends were cut back, 4 bases at V and 5 bases at J, with 15 bases in the middle.

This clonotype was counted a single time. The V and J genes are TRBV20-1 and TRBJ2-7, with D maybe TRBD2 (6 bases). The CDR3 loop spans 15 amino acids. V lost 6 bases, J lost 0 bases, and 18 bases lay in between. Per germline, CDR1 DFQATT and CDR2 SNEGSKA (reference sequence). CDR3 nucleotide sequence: TGCAGTGCCAGGAGGGCCCTCAGCGGCTCCTACGAGCAGTACTTC. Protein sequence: CSARRALSGSYEQYF.

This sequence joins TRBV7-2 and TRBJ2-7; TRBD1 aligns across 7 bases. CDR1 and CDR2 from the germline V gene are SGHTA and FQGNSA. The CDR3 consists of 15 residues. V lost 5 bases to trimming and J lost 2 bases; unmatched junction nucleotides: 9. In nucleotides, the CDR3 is TGTGCCAGCAGCCTTAGACAGGGATATCCCTACGAGCAGTACTTC. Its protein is CASSLRQGYPYEQYF.

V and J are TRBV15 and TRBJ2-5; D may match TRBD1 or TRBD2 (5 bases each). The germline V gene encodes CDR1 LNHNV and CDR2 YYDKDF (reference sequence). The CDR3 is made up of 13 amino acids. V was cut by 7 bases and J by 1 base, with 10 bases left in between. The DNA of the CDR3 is TGTGCCACCACCCACGGGGCCCAAGAGACCCAGTACTTC. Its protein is CATTHGAQETQYF. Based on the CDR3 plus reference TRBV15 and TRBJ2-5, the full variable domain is DAMVIQNPRYQVTQFGKPVTLSCSQTLNHNVMYWYQQKSSQAPKLLFHYYDKDFNNEADTPDNFQSRRPNTSFCFLDIRSPGLGDTAMYLCATTHGAQETQYFGPGTRLLVL.

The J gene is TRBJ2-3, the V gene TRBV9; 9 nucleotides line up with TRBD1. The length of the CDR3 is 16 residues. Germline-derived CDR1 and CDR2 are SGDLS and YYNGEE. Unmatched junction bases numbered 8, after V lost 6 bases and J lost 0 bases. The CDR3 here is CASTEGTGLSTDTQYF. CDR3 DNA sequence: TGTGCCAGCACCGAAGGGACAGGGCTTAGCACAGATACGCAGTATTTT.

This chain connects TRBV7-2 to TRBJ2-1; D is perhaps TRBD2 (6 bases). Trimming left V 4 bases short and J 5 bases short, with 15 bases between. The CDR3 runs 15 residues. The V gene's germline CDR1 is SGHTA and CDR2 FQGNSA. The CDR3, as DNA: TGTGCCAGCAGCTCATCCGGGACTCGCAACAATGAGCAGTTCTTC. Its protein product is CASSSSGTRNNEQFF.

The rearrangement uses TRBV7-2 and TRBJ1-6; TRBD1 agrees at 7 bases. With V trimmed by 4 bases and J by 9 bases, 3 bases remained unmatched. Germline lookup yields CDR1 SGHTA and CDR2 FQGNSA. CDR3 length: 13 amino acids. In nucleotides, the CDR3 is TGTGCCAGCAGCTCCGGACAGGCTTCACCCCTCCACTTT. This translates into CASSSGQASPLHF.

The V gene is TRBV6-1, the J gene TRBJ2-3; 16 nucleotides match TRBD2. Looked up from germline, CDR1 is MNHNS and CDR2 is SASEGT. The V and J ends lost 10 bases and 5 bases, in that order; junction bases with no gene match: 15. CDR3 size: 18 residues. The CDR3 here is CATQGLAGGPRYGDTQYF. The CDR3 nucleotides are TGTGCCACACAGGGACTAGCGGGGGGGCCGAGATATGGAGATACGCAGTATTTT.

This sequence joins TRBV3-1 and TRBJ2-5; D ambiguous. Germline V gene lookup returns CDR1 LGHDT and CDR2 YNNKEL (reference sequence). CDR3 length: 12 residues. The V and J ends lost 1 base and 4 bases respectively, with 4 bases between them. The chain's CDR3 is CASSQVPETQYF. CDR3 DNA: TGTGCCAGCAGCCAAGTCCCAGAGACCCAGTACTTC.

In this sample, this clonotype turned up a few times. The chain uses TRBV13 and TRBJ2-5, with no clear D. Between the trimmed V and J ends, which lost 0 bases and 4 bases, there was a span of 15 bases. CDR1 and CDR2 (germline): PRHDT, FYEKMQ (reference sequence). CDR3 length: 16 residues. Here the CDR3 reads CASSLGLGVGRETQYF. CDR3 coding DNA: TGTGCCAGCAGCTTAGGCCTGGGCGTCGGTCGAGAGACCCAGTACTTC.

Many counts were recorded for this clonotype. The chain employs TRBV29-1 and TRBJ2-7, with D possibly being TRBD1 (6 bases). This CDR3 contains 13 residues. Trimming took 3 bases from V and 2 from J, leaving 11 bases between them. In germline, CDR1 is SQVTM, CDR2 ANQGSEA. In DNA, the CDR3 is TGCAGCGTTGAGAAACAGGGAACCTACGAGCAGTACTTC. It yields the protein CSVEKQGTYEQYF.

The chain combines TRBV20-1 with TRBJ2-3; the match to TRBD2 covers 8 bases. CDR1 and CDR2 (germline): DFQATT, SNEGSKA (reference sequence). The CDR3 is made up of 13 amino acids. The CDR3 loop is CSLAGGSTDTQYF. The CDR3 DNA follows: TGCAGCCTGGCGGGGGGAAGCACAGATACGCAGTATTTT.

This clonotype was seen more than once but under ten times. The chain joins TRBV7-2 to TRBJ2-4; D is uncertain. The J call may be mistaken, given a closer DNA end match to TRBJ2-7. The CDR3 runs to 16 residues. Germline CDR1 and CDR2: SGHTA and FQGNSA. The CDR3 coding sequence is TGTGCCAGCAGCTTAGATCCCAGTCGTTTGGCCTACGAGCAGTACTTC. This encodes CASSLDPSRLAYEQYF.

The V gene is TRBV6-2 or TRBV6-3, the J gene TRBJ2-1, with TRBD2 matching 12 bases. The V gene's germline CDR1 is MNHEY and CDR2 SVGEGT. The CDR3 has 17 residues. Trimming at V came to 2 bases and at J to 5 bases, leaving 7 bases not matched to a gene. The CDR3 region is CASSYTSGGPLNNEQFF. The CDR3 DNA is TGTGCCAGCAGTTACACTAGCGGGGGGCCCCTTAACAATGAGCAGTTCTTC.

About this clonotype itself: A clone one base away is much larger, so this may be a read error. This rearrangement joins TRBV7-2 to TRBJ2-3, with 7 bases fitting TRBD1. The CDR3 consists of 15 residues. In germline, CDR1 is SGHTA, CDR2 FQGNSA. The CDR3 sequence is CASSPDRASTDTQCF. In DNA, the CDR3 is TGTGCCAGCAGCCCCGACAGGGCTAGCACAGATACGCAGTGTTTT.

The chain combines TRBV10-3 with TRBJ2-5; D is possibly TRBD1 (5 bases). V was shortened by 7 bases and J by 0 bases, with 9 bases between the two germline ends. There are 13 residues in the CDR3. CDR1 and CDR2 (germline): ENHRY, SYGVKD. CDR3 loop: CAINADNQETQYF. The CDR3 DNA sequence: TGTGCCATCAATGCGGACAACCAAGAGACCCAGTACTTC.

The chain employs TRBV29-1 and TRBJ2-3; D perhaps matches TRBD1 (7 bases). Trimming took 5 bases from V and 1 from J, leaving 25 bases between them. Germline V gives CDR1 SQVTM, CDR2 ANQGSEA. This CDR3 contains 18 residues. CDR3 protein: CSVIRRDSPKPRTDTQYF. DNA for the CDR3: TGCAGCGTTATTAGGAGGGACAGTCCTAAACCCCGCACAGATACGCAGTATTTT.

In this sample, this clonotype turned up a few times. The CDR3 here is CASSESRGNEQYF. For the CDR3, the DNA is TGCGCCAGCAGTGAGTCCAGGGGCAACGAGCAGTACTTC. The V and J genes are TRBV10-1 and TRBJ2-7; D is possibly TRBD1 (6 bases). Per germline, CDR1 WNHNN and CDR2 SYGVQD (reference sequence). This CDR3 comprises 13 residues. Trimming removed 0 bases from V and 5 bases from J, with 8 bases in between.

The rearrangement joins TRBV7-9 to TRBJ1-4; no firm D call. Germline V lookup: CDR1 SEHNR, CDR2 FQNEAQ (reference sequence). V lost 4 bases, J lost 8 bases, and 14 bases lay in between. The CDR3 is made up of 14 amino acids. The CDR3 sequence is CASSSGPTGEKLFF. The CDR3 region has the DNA TGTGCCAGCAGCTCCGGCCCGACGGGGGAAAAACTGTTTTTT.